This entry lists 8 T cell receptor beta chains sequenced from one sample in a study of cytomegalovirus exposure and HLA in healthy donors. Researchers ran the PCR with 60 Vbeta and 13 Jbeta primers. TCRdb's table, derived via immunoSEQ multiplex PCR, lists solely in-frame clones and lacks some. There are over 150,000 clones in the sample; roughly 82% occur only once, and almost 3% lies in the top ten. Sequenced material: PBMCs. The receptor source for this set is a woman in her forties or fifties in good health and CMV-seropositive.

The chain uses TRBV2 and TRBJ2-2, with D perhaps TRBD1 (6 bases). With 2 bases removed from V and 4 bases from J, the gap between germline ends came to 11 bases. The germline V gene encodes CDR1 SNHLY and CDR2 FYNNEI. The CDR3 contains 15 residues. The CDR3 spells CASSELQGSTGELFF. The CDR3 DNA reads as TGTGCCAGCAGTGAATTACAGGGCAGCACCGGGGAGCTGTTTTTT.

The J gene is TRBJ2-1, the V gene TRBV7-3, with 14 bases lining up with TRBD2. CDR1 SGHTA and CDR2 FQGTGA come from the germline V gene. This CDR3 contains 17 residues. Trimming at V came to 0 bases and at J to 4 bases, leaving 2 bases not matched to a gene. In nucleotides, the CDR3 is TGTGCCAGCAGCTTAACAGGACTAGCGGGGGGATACAATGAGCAGTTCTTC. Translation: CASSLTGLAGGYNEQFF. The variable domain in full, with the rest retrieved from reference TRBV7-3 and TRBJ2-1, is GAGVSQTPSNKVTEKGKYVELRCDPISGHTALYWYRQSLGQGPEFLIYFQGTGAADDSGLPNDRFFAVRPEGSVSTLKIQRTERGDSAVYLCASSLTGLAGGYNEQFFGPGTRLTVL.

The V and J genes are TRBV5-1 and TRBJ2-5, with 7 bases matching TRBD2. The last part of the DNA fits TRBJ2-7 better; the J call may be wrong. Germline CDR1 SGHRS, CDR2 YFSETQ. This CDR3 comprises 17 residues. CDR3 in amino acids: CASSLLPGGFLLYEQYF. CDR3 sequence (DNA): TGCGCCAGCAGCTTGTTACCGGGGGGTTTCCTCCTTTACGAGCAGTACTTC.

This clone appeared once. The gene calls are TRBV2 and TRBJ1-2, with no clear D. V lost 8 bases and J lost 2, with 15 bases in between. CDR3 length: 14 residues. CDR1 and CDR2 (germline): SNHLY, FYNNEI. The chain's CDR3 is CASSGGSKNYGYTF. Written as DNA, the CDR3 is TGTGCCAGCTCGGGAGGGTCAAAGAACTATGGCTACACCTTC.

Concerning this clone: One end of the junction does not line up with germline, which may come from a read error. The chain's CDR3 is CSSSPRQGRLNTEAFF. CDR3 nucleotide sequence: TGTTCCAGCAGCCCTAGACAGGGGAGGCTAAACACTGAAGCTTTCTTT. This chain joins TRBV7-9 and TRBJ1-1; the match to TRBD1 covers 8 bases. In germline, CDR1 is SEHNR, CDR2 FQNEAQ (reference sequence). CDR3 length equals 16 residues.

V usage is TRBV5-1 and J usage is TRBJ1-4; 9 positions match TRBD1. In germline, CDR1 is SGHRS, CDR2 YFSETQ. The junction had 9 bases not matched to a gene; V was cut back by 0 bases and J by 6 bases. There are 17 residues in the CDR3. CDR3 loop: CASSLGGTGFPYEKLFF. The CDR3 coding sequence is TGCGCCAGCAGCTTGGGCGGGACAGGGTTTCCGTATGAAAAACTGTTTTTT.

This clone showed up just once. The chain combines TRBV5-1 with TRBJ2-5, with D tentatively TRBD2 (5 bases). Germline loops: CDR1 SGHRS, CDR2 YFSETQ. The CDR3 has 14 amino acids. Trimming stripped 4 bases from V and 4 bases from J, with 14 bases between. CDR3: CASSPGLMGETQYF. Here the CDR3 DNA reads TGCGCCAGCAGCCCCGGACTCATGGGAGAGACCCAGTACTTC.

This clone was seen more than once but under ten times. The junction and the germline gene differ at one end; a read error may be behind it. This chain joins TRBV7-9 and TRBJ2-7; no firm D call. The germline CDR1 and CDR2 sequences are SEHNR and FQNEAQ (reference sequence). The CDR3 consists of 12 residues. DNA of the CDR3: TGTGCCAGCAGCTTAATCTCCTCCGAGCAGTACTTC. Protein sequence: CASSLISSEQYF.